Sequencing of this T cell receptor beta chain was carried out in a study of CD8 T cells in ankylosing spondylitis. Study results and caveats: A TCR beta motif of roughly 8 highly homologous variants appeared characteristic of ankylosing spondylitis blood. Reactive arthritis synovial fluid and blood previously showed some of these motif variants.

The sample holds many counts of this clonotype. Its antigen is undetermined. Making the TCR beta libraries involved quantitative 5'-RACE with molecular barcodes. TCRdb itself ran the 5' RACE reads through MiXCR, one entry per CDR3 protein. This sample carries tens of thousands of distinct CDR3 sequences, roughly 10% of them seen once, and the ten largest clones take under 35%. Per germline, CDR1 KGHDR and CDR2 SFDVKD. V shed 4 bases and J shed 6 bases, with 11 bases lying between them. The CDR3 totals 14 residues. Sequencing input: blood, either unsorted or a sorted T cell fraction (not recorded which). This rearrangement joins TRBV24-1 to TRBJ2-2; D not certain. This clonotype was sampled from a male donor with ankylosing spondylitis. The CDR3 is CATSDLGRSGELFF. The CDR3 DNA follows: TGTGCCACCAGTGACCTAGGACGTTCCGGGGAGCTGTTTTTT.